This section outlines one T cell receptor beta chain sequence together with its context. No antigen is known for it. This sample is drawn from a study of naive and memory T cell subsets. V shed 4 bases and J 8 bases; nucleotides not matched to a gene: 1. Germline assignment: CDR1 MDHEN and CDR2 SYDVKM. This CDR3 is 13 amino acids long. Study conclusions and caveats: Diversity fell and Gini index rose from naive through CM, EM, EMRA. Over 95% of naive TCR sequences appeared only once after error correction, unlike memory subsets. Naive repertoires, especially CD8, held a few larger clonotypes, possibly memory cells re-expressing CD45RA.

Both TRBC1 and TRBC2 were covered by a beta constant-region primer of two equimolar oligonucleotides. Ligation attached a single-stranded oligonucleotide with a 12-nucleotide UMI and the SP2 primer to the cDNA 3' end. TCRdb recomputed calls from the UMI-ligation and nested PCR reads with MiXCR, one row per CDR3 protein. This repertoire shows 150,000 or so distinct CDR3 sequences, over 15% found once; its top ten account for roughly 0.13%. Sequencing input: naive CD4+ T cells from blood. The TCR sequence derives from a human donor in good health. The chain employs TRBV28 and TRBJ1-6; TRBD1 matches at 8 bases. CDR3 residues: CASSSQGDSPLHF. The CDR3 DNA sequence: TGTGCCAGCAGTTCACAGGGGGATTCACCCCTCCACTTT.